The T cell receptor (beta chain) described here comes from a study of control samples from healthy donors and cancer patients (dated by TCRdb to the early 2020s). The cysteine opens and the phenylalanine closes a CDR3 of 14 amino acids. Solely the CDR3 DNA is kept, with 42 bases framed from the first base. V is reduced by 4 bases and J by 2 bases, leaving a spacing of 12 bases between them. The germline V gene (reference sequence) yields LGHDT for CDR1 and YNNKEL for CDR2. Comments on this clone: Its recognized antigen is unknown. No base quality values were provided; no much bigger clone lies one nucleotide off.

Libraries were constructed by the immunoSEQ multiplex PCR assay. Here the immuneACCESS table is served through TCRdb, limited to in-frame sequences with V and J called. Missing clones are a known gap in these copies; in checked studies unresolved V genes cover under half, and the rest lacks a known reason. The sample yields tens of thousands of clones; 88% were counted once. The ten largest account for around 14% of the sample. This sequence originates from a woman in her seventies in good health. The chain couples TRBV3-1 (or the pseudogene TRBV3-2) to TRBJ2-7; a tentative D match to TRBD2 spans 6 bases. What was sequenced was blood. The DNA reads as follows: TGTGCCAGCAGCCGCAGCGGGCAAACCTACGAGCAGTACTTC. Its protein product is CASSRSGQTYEQYF.